Reported below is one T cell receptor (beta chain). Its antigen is still unknown. Base quality data are lacking; no much larger clone is found one base away. This sample stems from a study of cytotoxic CD8 clonotypes in ibrutinib-treated CLL (TCRdb year 2021). In terms of the full investigation: The cohort included about 15 treatment-naive and some twelve relapsed/refractory patients; some 18 were IGHV unmutated. Cryopreserved peripheral blood mononuclear cells were obtained prior to treatment, at the time of response, and at either disease progression or sustained remission. Every remission and progressive disease sample was obtained while ibrutinib was still being received by the patients. On average, each sample had 255,043 productive templates and roughly 95,000 productive rearrangements. Partial responses were observed in roughly 24 patients and complete responses in 2; after a median follow-up of around 68 months, remission was maintained in 15 or so patients and progression was observed in around twelve. Longitudinal samples were obtainable from 26 of the 86 participants in the trial. The response samples were drawn at a median of roughly eleven months into treatment, with a range of about 6 to 36 months. What the work shows at the level of the full study, not this receptor alone: Public clonotypes were rare and either shrank or stayed stable during treatment, and the rise in clonality at ibrutinib response reflected expansion of private clonotypes. Clonality increased at ibrutinib response, stayed stable in sustained remission, and fell back toward baseline at progression. Sampling times were not matched between patients in sustained remission and patients whose disease was progressing, and lymph node repertoires were not examined. At baseline, clonality was higher than in age-matched healthy donors and showed a strong correlation with circulating CD8+ T-cell counts.

For TCR beta library preparation, roughly 2 micrograms of genomic DNA were extracted from the cryopreserved PBMCs. Longitudinal blood samples from CLL patients on ibrutinib monotherapy were analyzed using high-throughput TCR beta sequencing. The patients were enrolled in a single-center, open-label phase 2 trial of ibrutinib monotherapy. The CDR3, cysteine through phenylalanine, is 16 amino acids long. Left in the record is the CDR3 DNA by itself, 48 bases read in frame from the first base. CDR1 and CDR2 (ENHRY, SYGVKD) derive from the germline V gene. A distance of 18 bases separates the germline ends of V and J, which lose 4 bases and 5 bases respectively. Each clonotype received, on average, about 10x coverage in deep resolution sequencing performed on a MiSeq, where the target depth lay between 1 in 1 million and 1 in 200,000 T cells. The immunoSEQ hsTCRB Kit was used to generate TCR beta libraries. The paper's data handling went like this. The data were analyzed with ImmunoSEQ Analyzer and ImmunoSEQ Data Assistant, and V, D and J gene assignments followed IMGT definitions. Clonality, which ranges from 0 to 1, was calculated by subtracting the normalized Shannon entropy of productive rearrangement frequencies from one. Only overrepresented clonotypes making up at least 0.05% of each patient's repertoire were included in the public clonotype analysis. Some twelve repertoires from age-matched healthy donors, obtained from immuneACCESS, served as clonality controls. Here the immuneACCESS table is served through TCRdb, limited to in-frame sequences with V and J called. Missing clones are a known gap in these copies; in checked studies unresolved V genes cover under half, and the rest lacks a known reason. The DNA gave D and trimming, while V, J and clone size come from that table. This sample is represented by fewer than 400,000 clones; approximately 67% of them were singletons. Jointly, the top ten make up around 6.5% of the sample.

The sample here was PBMCs, taken after 36 months of ibrutinib treatment. This sequence was found in a human donor with chronic lymphocytic leukemia. The rearrangement joined TRBV10-3 to TRBJ2-1; the D gene identity is not certain. The CDR3 is CAISGALPRTDNEQFF. The bases are TGTGCCATCAGTGGCGCGCTTCCCCGGACGGACAATGAGCAGTTCTTC.